Reported below is one T cell receptor (beta chain). Its antigen is currently unknown. The PCR was carried out with 60 Vbeta primers and 13 Jbeta primers. Assay used: immunoSEQ multiplex PCR; TCRdb lists only in-frame clones, some missing. The sample has fewer than 120,000 clones; over 65% are singletons. This sample was taken from a study of cytomegalovirus exposure and HLA in healthy donors. Study in general: Unique TCRs numbering some 77 million, obtained from HLA-typed donors, made up an early data release.

Study-level results: Researchers reported that a few CMV-associated chains were confirmed in vitro as CMV antigen-specific.

The germline gives CDR1 SGDLS, CDR2 YYNGEE. The CDR3 totals 18 residues. Trimming cost V 0 bases and J 0 bases; bases outside gene matches: 6. The rearrangement joins TRBV9 to TRBJ2-6; the match to TRBD1 covers 7 bases. The source of this sequence is a man aged 30 to 45 in good health and CMV-seropositive. The sequenced sample was PBMCs. CDR3 DNA sequence: TGTGCCAGCAGCGTAGCTGGGACAGAGAGCTCTGGGGCCAACGTCCTGACTTTC. As protein: CASSVAGTESSGANVLTF. Variable domain in full (rest from reference TRBV9 and TRBJ2-6): DSGVTQTPKHLITATGQRVTLRCSPRSGDLSVYWYQQSLDQGLQFLIQYYNGEERAKGNILERFSAQQFPDLHSELNLSSLELGDSALYFCASSVAGTESSGANVLTFGAGSRLTVL.